Given below is one T cell receptor beta chain in context. Its antigen is not known. These data originate in a study of siplizumab effects on memory and regulatory T cells. Findings of the study overall: In the presence of siplizumab, alloreactive sequences traceable to unstimulated CD4+ memory cells were significantly reduced. Unstimulated subsets contained matches for only a minor fraction of alloreactive clones. Naive T cells appeared more varied than memory cells and looked like key alloresponse contributors.

Sequencing was performed with immunoSEQ multiplex PCR; in TCRdb, only in-frame clones are kept and a portion is missing. The data contain 90,000 to 120,000 clones, about 93% of them singletons. With 1 base removed from V and 0 bases from J, the gap between germline ends came to 14 bases. The V gene's germline CDR1 is SEHNR and CDR2 FQNEAQ (reference sequence). This CDR3 contains 17 residues. This receptor was obtained from a human donor in good health. The sequenced material came from Tregs sorted from blood. This chain uses TRBV7-9 with TRBJ2-3; a weak D match, TRBD2 (5 bases). The CDR3 DNA sequence: TGTGCCAGCAGCTTAGACAAGGGTAGCGCCAGCACAGATACGCAGTATTTT. Translated, it gives CASSLDKGSASTDTQYF.